The present T cell receptor beta chain was sequenced within a study of cytomegalovirus exposure and HLA in healthy donors. Study-wide background: Among the approximately 400 genotyped donors, approximately 82% were placed in the Caucasian-associated ancestry cluster. General study results and limits: Later genetic work tied a missense DCLRE1C variant to beta-chain V and J trimming. The study listed about 150 cytomegalovirus-associated TCR beta chains.

For this clone: The antigen is undetermined.

Germline values: CDR1 SGHDT, CDR2 YYEEEE. V was pared by 1 base and J by 8 bases, with 16 bases between. The CDR3 runs 16 residues. A multiplex PCR was run with 60 Vbeta primers and 13 Jbeta primers. Generated by immunoSEQ multiplex PCR, the TCRdb table keeps only in-frame clones and is missing some. The sample records about 94,000 clones, less than 10% being singletons. Sequenced sample: PBMCs. This clonotype was obtained from a middle-aged man in good health and CMV-seronegative. The gene calls are TRBV5-6 and TRBJ1-6; no firm D call. In DNA form, the CDR3 reads TGTGCCAGCAGCTTGCGGTCAGGCTTGTCGGATTCACCCCTCCACTTT. Its protein is CASSLRSGLSDSPLHF.